Listed here is a single TCR beta chain. Its matching antigen is unknown. The data were taken from a study of T cell repertoires in cytomegalovirus infection. This CDR3 is built from 12 residues. Germline lookup yields CDR1 MGHDK and CDR2 SYGVNS. Trimming removed 6 bases from V and 8 bases from J; junction bases left unmatched: 6. One entry per CDR3 protein, called by TCRdb with MiXCR from the reads. The sample holds 700,000 to 950,000 distinct CDR3 sequences, about 31% seen once. This TCR was sampled from a human donor in good health (CMV status not recorded). Some clones in this sample may be carry-over from other donors' samples. The chain employs TRBV25-1 and TRBJ1-1, with TRBD1 matching 7 bases. Specimen: cultured CD8+ T cells from PBMCs, collected from culture after CMV antigen stimulation. CDR3 nucleotide sequence: TGTGCCAGCAGGGCACAGGGGACGGAAGCTTTCTTT. Amino acids: CASRAQGTEAFF.